The 20 T cell receptor beta chains below all came from one sample that was sequenced in a study of blood T cell repertoires in COVID-19. Profiling relied on immunoSEQ multiplex PCR, and the TCRdb table lists in-frame clones only, not all of them. Of fewer than 350,000 clones in the sample, approximately 81% were seen once. Source material: peripheral blood. Receptors originate from a woman between 55 and 75 years old with active or convalescent COVID-19.

J is TRBJ2-7 and V is TRBV6-5; 9 bases match TRBD1. Looked up from germline, CDR1 is MNHEY and CDR2 is SVGAGI. Trimming took 5 bases from V and 3 from J; bases not matched to a gene: 8. CDR3 length: 15 residues. Written as DNA, the CDR3 is TGTGCCAGCAGTCGGGCGGGACAGGGCCTCTACGAGCAGTACTTC. It yields the protein CASSRAGQGLYEQYF.

This chain connects TRBV2 to TRBJ1-4; 7 positions match TRBD1. V dropped 6 bases and J dropped 7; count of bases not matched to a gene: 2. CDR1 and CDR2 (germline): SNHLY, FYNNEI. The CDR3 is 12 residues long. The CDR3 region is CASSHRGEKLFF. The CDR3 nucleotides read TGTGCCAGCAGCCACAGGGGTGAAAAACTGTTTTTT.

This chain uses TRBV5-1 with TRBJ2-1, with 9 bases aligning to TRBD2. The CDR3 extends over 16 amino acids. Germline CDR1 SGHRS, CDR2 YFSETQ. The V segment lost 1 base and the J segment 9 bases; nucleotides outside the gene matches: 11. CDR3 residues: CASSLRPSGEVSEQFF. Here the CDR3 DNA reads TGCGCCAGCAGCTTGCGCCCTAGCGGGGAAGTCAGTGAGCAGTTCTTC.

This clone was detected only once. The rearrangement links TRBV4-3 to TRBJ1-1; tentative D call: TRBD1 (5 bases). V dropped 1 base and J dropped 5 bases, with 11 bases sitting between them. The CDR3 loop spans 14 amino acids. Germline V gene data show CDR1 as LGHNA and CDR2 as YSLEER. CDR3 protein: CASSQVQGRTEAFF. The CDR3 DNA sequence: TGCGCCAGCAGCCAAGTTCAGGGTCGGACTGAAGCTTTCTTT.

This clone occurred many times. The junction and the germline gene differ at one end; a read error may be behind it. This rearrangement joins TRBV3-1 (or the pseudogene TRBV3-2) to TRBJ2-7; TRBD2 matches at 10 bases. In germline, CDR1 is LGHDT, CDR2 YNNKEL (reference sequence). The length of the CDR3 is 14 residues. CDR3 amino acids: CASSPHPLSSGGNF. The CDR3 nucleotides are TGTGCCAGCAGCCCCCACCCCCTCTCTAGCGGGGGTAACTTC.

The gene calls are TRBV27 and TRBJ2-7, with 8 bases that match TRBD1. The CDR3 sequence is 14 residues long. Germline lookup yields CDR1 MNHEY and CDR2 SMNVEV (reference sequence). V shed 7 bases and J 0 bases; nucleotides not matched to a gene: 5. This CDR3 is CASNRQGSSYEQYF. CDR3 in DNA: TGTGCCAGCAACCGACAGGGGAGCTCCTACGAGCAGTACTTC.

This chain connects TRBV19 to TRBJ1-1; 8 nucleotides match TRBD1. V shed 5 bases and J 0 bases; nucleotides not matched to a gene: 5. This CDR3 has 15 amino acids. The germline CDR1 and CDR2 sequences are LNHDA and SQIVND (reference sequence). In DNA, the CDR3 is TGTGCCAGTAGTGTCTGGGACAGGATGAACACTGAAGCTTTCTTT. It encodes CASSVWDRMNTEAFF.

V is TRBV7-9 and J is TRBJ2-3; 12 bases line up with TRBD2. CDR1 is SEHNR, CDR2 FQNEAQ, per germline (reference sequence). Trimming at V came to 5 bases and at J to 2 bases, leaving 5 bases not matched to a gene. This CDR3 is built from 16 residues. The CDR3 is CASSPSGGEPTDTQYF. DNA for the CDR3: TGTGCCAGCAGCCCTAGCGGGGGGGAACCCACAGATACGCAGTATTTT.

The rearrangement uses TRBV5-6 and TRBJ1-5; 7 bases are a match to TRBD1. Per the germline V gene, CDR1 is SGHDT and CDR2 is YYEEEE. Trimming cost V 0 bases and J 3 bases; bases outside gene matches: 6. This CDR3 is built from 16 residues. In DNA, the CDR3 is TGTGCCAGCAGCTTGGCAGGGGGGATTGACAATCAGCCCCAGCATTTT. This codes for CASSLAGGIDNQPQHF.

This chain joins TRBV19 and TRBJ1-4; 9 bases match TRBD1. The CDR3 is 14 residues long. Germline V gives CDR1 LNHDA, CDR2 SQIVND (reference sequence). V lost 5 bases to trimming and J lost 8 bases; unmatched junction nucleotides: 6. The DNA of the CDR3 is TGTGCCAGTAGTCCCGGACAGGGGAGAGAAAAACTGTTTTTT. It codes for CASSPGQGREKLFF.

The rearrangement uses TRBV5-1 and TRBJ1-1; perhaps TRBD1 as D (5 bases). Germline loops: CDR1 SGHRS, CDR2 YFSETQ. Trimming left V 0 bases short and J 5 bases short, with 11 bases between. CDR3 length: 14 amino acids. CDR3 region: CASSLEGVRTEAFF. Written as DNA, the CDR3 is TGCGCCAGCAGCTTGGAAGGGGTGAGGACTGAAGCTTTCTTT.

The CDR3 here is CASSRGPGQGGIDRSETQYF. CDR3 nucleotides: TGTGCCAGCAGCCGCGGCCCAGGACAGGGGGGAATCGACCGGTCAGAGACCCAGTACTTC. The chain links TRBV4-2 to TRBJ2-5; 10 nucleotides agree with TRBD1. This CDR3 is 20 amino acids long. The V segment lost 4 bases and the J segment 4 bases; nucleotides outside the gene matches: 21. Germline-derived CDR1 and CDR2 are LGHNA and YNFKEQ.

This clone was detected once. The J gene is TRBJ2-7, the V gene TRBV6-2 or TRBV6-3; TRBD1 might be the D (5 bases). Germline CDR1 and CDR2: MNHEY and SVGEGT. The CDR3 covers 15 residues. Trimming pared 4 bases from V and 2 bases from J, leaving 15 bases between. CDR3 residues: CASSSDSRFTYEQYF. The DNA of the CDR3 is TGTGCCAGCAGTTCCGACAGTCGATTTACCTACGAGCAGTACTTC.

V usage is TRBV5-4 and J usage is TRBJ1-1; 8 bases are shared with TRBD1. Germline V gives CDR1 SGHNT, CDR2 YYREEE (reference sequence). There are 15 residues in the CDR3. With V trimmed by 4 bases and J by 5 bases, 10 bases remained unmatched. Here the CDR3 reads CASSPGQGRSTEAFF. DNA for the CDR3: TGTGCCAGCAGCCCTGGACAGGGAAGGAGTACTGAAGCTTTCTTT.

The rearrangement links TRBV30 to TRBJ2-2, with TRBD1 matching over 9 bases. CDR3 length: 13 amino acids. V was pared by 3 bases and J by 7 bases, with 3 bases of the junction left unmatched. Germline assignment: CDR1 GTSNPN and CDR2 SVGIG (reference sequence). CDR3: CAWRTGGSGELFF. The DNA for the CDR3 is TGTGCCTGGAGGACAGGGGGGAGCGGGGAGCTGTTTTTT.

The chain combines TRBV10-3 with TRBJ2-7, with 8 bases matching TRBD1. Germline-derived CDR1 and CDR2 are ENHRY and SYGVKD. The junction had 6 bases not matched to a gene; V was cut back by 6 bases and J by 5 bases. The CDR3 length is 13 residues. The CDR3 DNA reads as TGTGCCATCAGGACGACAGGGGACGACGAGCAGTACTTC. Translating gives CAIRTTGDDEQYF.

This chain connects TRBV9 to TRBJ2-1; TRBD1 matches at 8 bases. V trimming: 0 bases; J trimming: 3 bases; junction bases outside the gene matches: 2. CDR3 size: 15 residues. From germline, CDR1 is SGDLS and CDR2 YYNGEE. CDR3 sequence reads: CASSVETGVYNEQFF. CDR3 nucleotides: TGTGCCAGCAGCGTAGAGACAGGGGTCTACAATGAGCAGTTCTTC.

The J gene is TRBJ1-1, the V gene TRBV6-5, with D tentatively TRBD1 (5 bases). This CDR3 spans 13 amino acids. Germline CDR1 and CDR2: MNHEY and SVGAGI. The V end lost 11 bases, the J end lost 3 bases, and 16 bases lay between the germline ends. The CDR3 bases are TGTGCCGGCAAAAGGGGAGGGGACACTGAAGCTTTCTTT. It encodes CAGKRGGDTEAFF.

The chain carries TRBV21-1 and TRBJ1-1; TRBD1 is taken as the D call from the table, unchecked against the DNA. TRBV21-1 is classified as a pseudogene. This CDR3 is built from 16 residues. The DNA of the CDR3 is TGTGCCAGCAGCAAAAGGAGGGACAGGGCGAACACTGAAGCTTTCTTT. This gives the protein CASSKRRDRANTEAFF.

The gene calls are TRBV6-6 and TRBJ2-3; TRBD1 aligns across 10 bases. The CDR3 has 16 residues. The J segment lost 5 bases and the V segment lost 5 bases, leaving 10 bases of the junction unmatched. Germline loops: CDR1 MNHNY, CDR2 SVGAGI (reference sequence). The CDR3 loop is CASSPRDRGAIDTQYF. DNA of the CDR3: TGTGCCAGCAGTCCCCGGGACAGGGGCGCAATAGATACGCAGTATTTT.